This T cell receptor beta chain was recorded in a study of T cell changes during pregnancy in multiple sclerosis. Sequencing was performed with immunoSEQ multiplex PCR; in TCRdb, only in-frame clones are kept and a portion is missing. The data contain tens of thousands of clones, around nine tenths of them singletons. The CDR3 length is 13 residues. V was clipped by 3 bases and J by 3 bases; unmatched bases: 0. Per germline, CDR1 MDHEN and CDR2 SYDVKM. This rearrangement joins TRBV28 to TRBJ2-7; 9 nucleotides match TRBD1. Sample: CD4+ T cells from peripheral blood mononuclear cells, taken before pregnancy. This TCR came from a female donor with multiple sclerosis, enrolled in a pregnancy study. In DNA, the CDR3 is TGTGCCAGCAGTTTGGACAGGGGCTACGAGCAGTACTTC. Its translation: CASSLDRGYEQYF.